What follows is one T cell receptor (beta chain) and its context. The record originates from a study of blood T cell repertoires in COVID-19. The germline gives CDR1 SGHRS, CDR2 YFSETQ. The CDR3 has 14 residues. V lost 4 bases and J lost 5, with 15 bases in between. Study members were between about 18 and 100 years old and lived in 20 to 30 US regions. Clones were sequenced by immunoSEQ multiplex PCR, and TCRdb holds only the in-frame ones, with some missing. The repertoire holds a few hundred thousand clones, with 70% to 90% as singletons. The chain joins TRBV5-1 to TRBJ2-5; maybe TRBD2 (6 bases). The TCR sequence derives from a woman in her twenties or thirties who had recovered from COVID-19. The material sequenced was PBMCs or T cells enriched from blood (not recorded which). CDR3 sequence reads: CASSTETSQETQYF. The DNA of the CDR3 is TGCGCCAGCAGCACCGAGACTAGTCAGGAGACCCAGTACTTC. Full variable domain (remainder filled in from reference TRBV5-1 and TRBJ2-5): KAGVTQTPRYLIKTRGQQVTLSCSPISGHRSVSWYQQTPGQGLQFLFEYFSETQRNKGNFPGRFSGRQFSNSRSEMNVSTLELGDSALYLCASSTETSQETQYFGPGTRLLVL.